The 17 T cell receptor beta chains below come from one sample, sequenced in a study of cytomegalovirus exposure and HLA in healthy donors (dated by TCRdb to the late 2010s). Library creation used the immunoSEQ multiplex PCR assay. A mixture of 60 forward primers for TCR Vbeta segments and 13 reverse primers for TCR Jbeta segments was used in the multiplex PCR. As stored in TCRdb, this immuneACCESS dataset retains in-frame rearrangements with V and J assigned. A fraction of the clones does not appear; measured against another copy, unresolved V genes explain less than half of the discrepancy, and the remainder lacks a known reason. Counted in this sample were around 130,000 clones; 75% to 85% of them appeared once. Less than 2% of the sample goes to the ten largest clones. Sequencing was performed on PBMCs. These receptor sequences come from a man aged 40-49 years in good health and CMV-seronegative.

The chain combines TRBV7-2 with TRBJ1-1; D call uncertain. The CDR3 covers 12 residues. Germline values: CDR1 SGHTA, CDR2 FQGNSA. V lost 5 bases, J lost 7 bases, and 11 bases lay in between. The CDR3 protein is CASSLYRSEAFF. CDR3 nucleotide sequence: TGTGCCAGCAGCCTGTATAGGAGTGAAGCTTTCTTT.

The chain carries TRBV27 and TRBJ2-7; 9 positions agree with TRBD2. Trimming at V came to 8 bases and at J to 6 bases, leaving 8 bases not matched to a gene. The CDR3 loop spans 13 amino acids. Germline CDR1 and CDR2: MNHEY and SMNVEV (reference sequence). CDR3 DNA: TGTGCCAGCGGGCGAACTAGCGGGCTCGAGCAGTACTTC. The encoded protein is CASGRTSGLEQYF.

This chain joins TRBV7-9 and TRBJ2-5; D is perhaps TRBD1 (6 bases). V was trimmed by 4 bases and J by 5 bases, leaving 11 bases between them. Germline assignment: CDR1 SEHNR and CDR2 FQNEAQ (reference sequence). The CDR3 runs 13 residues. The chain's CDR3 is CASSSQGLETQYF. The CDR3, as DNA: TGTGCCAGCAGCTCACAGGGTTTGGAGACCCAGTACTTC.

The chain joins TRBV7-9 to TRBJ2-3, with D possibly being TRBD1 (5 bases). CDR3 size: 13 residues. Trimming cost V 5 bases and J 4 bases, with 10 bases left between them. The V gene's germline CDR1 is SEHNR and CDR2 FQNEAQ (reference sequence). CDR3 residues: CASSDSRPDTQYF. The CDR3 DNA is TGTGCCAGCAGCGACAGCCGCCCAGATACGCAGTATTTT.

V gene TRBV25-1 combines with J gene TRBJ1-1, with D perhaps matching TRBD1 (5 bases). The V end was cut by 7 bases, the J end by 3 bases, with 12 bases between. Looked up from germline, CDR1 is MGHDK and CDR2 is SYGVNS. The CDR3 is made up of 13 amino acids. CDR3 nucleotide sequence: TGTGCCAGCACTGGGGCAGCGTACACTGAAGCTTTCTTT. Protein sequence: CASTGAAYTEAFF.

V and J are TRBV9 and TRBJ2-3, with a possible D match to TRBD2 (6 bases). CDR1 is SGDLS and CDR2 is YYNGEE in the germline V gene. Trimming pared 2 bases from V and 0 bases from J, leaving 10 bases between. This CDR3 is 15 amino acids long. CDR3 nucleotide sequence: TGTGCCAGCAGCGTCAGACTAGGTAGCACAGATACGCAGTATTTT. It specifies CASSVRLGSTDTQYF. The entire variable domain, with the rest obtained from reference TRBV9 and TRBJ2-3, is as follows: DSGVTQTPKHLITATGQRVTLRCSPRSGDLSVYWYQQSLDQGLQFLIQYYNGEERAKGNILERFSAQQFPDLHSELNLSSLELGDSALYFCASSVRLGSTDTQYFGPGTRLTVL.

The rearrangement uses TRBV18 and TRBJ2-7, with 8 positions matching TRBD1. The CDR3 runs 16 residues. Germline V lookup: CDR1 KGHSH, CDR2 LQKENI. V lost 3 bases to trimming and J lost 6 bases; unmatched junction nucleotides: 13. The CDR3 DNA follows: TGTGCCAGCTCACCGGGACAGGCAGCAGGACTCACCGAGCAGTACTTC. It codes for CASSPGQAAGLTEQYF.

This clone was recorded a few times. DNA for the CDR3: TGTGCCAGCAGTGGACAGGGAGGTTCACCCCTCCACTTT. Translated, it gives CASSGQGGSPLHF. V usage is TRBV6-4 and J usage is TRBJ1-6; 7 bases map to TRBD1. Germline CDR1 is MRHNA and CDR2 is SNTAGT. With V trimmed by 4 bases and J by 9 bases, 3 bases remained unmatched. The CDR3 has 13 amino acids.

This chain joins TRBV2 and TRBJ2-3; 11 nucleotides agree with TRBD2. The germline V gene encodes CDR1 SNHLY and CDR2 FYNNEI. There are 15 residues in the CDR3. Trimming at V came to 8 bases and at J to 0 bases, leaving 4 bases not matched to a gene. CDR3 sequence (DNA): TGTGCCAGCGGGGGGACTAGCGGCAGCACAGATACGCAGTATTTT. Protein: CASGGTSGSTDTQYF.

As for this clone: Different DNA sequences within this sample yield the same CDR3. The gene calls are TRBV19 and TRBJ2-1; D ambiguous. Germline CDR1 is LNHDA and CDR2 is SQIVND (reference sequence). The CDR3 is 15 amino acids. Trimming took off 6 bases at V and 0 bases at J, with 12 bases between the two ends. In DNA form, the CDR3 reads TGTGCCAGTAGACTTGACCGGAGCTCCTACAATGAGCAGTTCTTC. The encoded protein is CASRLDRSSYNEQFF.

This sequence joins TRBV7-9 and TRBJ1-4; D remains ambiguous. Germline values: CDR1 SEHNR, CDR2 FQNEAQ (reference sequence). Trimming removed 11 bases at V and 8 bases at J, with 9 bases between. The CDR3 runs 10 residues. The CDR3 DNA follows: TGTGCCCACAGCGGGGAAAAACTGTTTTTT. Its protein product is CAHSGEKLFF.

The genes are TRBV29-1 and TRBJ2-5; 8 bases agree with TRBD1. This CDR3 is built from 12 residues. V trimming: 6 bases; J trimming: 4 bases; junction bases outside the gene matches: 4. CDR1 and CDR2 from the germline V gene are SQVTM and ANQGSEA. CDR3 loop: CSVRTGIETQYF. The CDR3 DNA sequence: TGCAGCGTCCGGACAGGGATAGAGACCCAGTACTTC.

The chain employs TRBV6-6 and TRBJ2-7; D perhaps matches TRBD2 (6 bases). Germline V lookup: CDR1 MNHNY, CDR2 SVGAGI (reference sequence). This CDR3 contains 13 residues. The germline V and J ends were trimmed by 5 bases and 10 bases, with 18 bases remaining between them. The CDR3 is CASSPGDHNGQYF. As DNA, the CDR3 is TGTGCCAGCAGTCCGGGGGACCACAATGGTCAGTACTTC.

J is TRBJ1-2 and V is TRBV27; 11 bases agree with TRBD1. CDR1 is MNHEY, CDR2 SMNVEV, per germline (reference sequence). The CDR3 has 16 amino acids. V was pared by 7 bases and J by 5 bases, with 12 bases of the junction left unmatched. CDR3 in amino acids: CASTPSSGDRGYGYTF. The CDR3 DNA sequence: TGTGCCAGCACTCCTTCCAGCGGGGACAGGGGGTATGGCTACACCTTC.

The chain is built from TRBV7-2 and TRBJ1-2, with TRBD1 as a possible D gene (6 bases). The CDR3 length is 14 residues. The V gene's germline CDR1 is SGHTA and CDR2 FQGNSA. V gave up 1 base and J gave up 5 bases, with 11 bases separating them. The DNA for the CDR3 is TGTGCCAGCAGCTTAGGTGGCAGGGGATATGGCTACACCTTC. As protein: CASSLGGRGYGYTF.

This clone was detected once. The chain couples TRBV15 to TRBJ2-3; 8 bases map to TRBD1. Per the germline V gene, CDR1 is LNHNV and CDR2 is YYDKDF (reference sequence). V dropped 3 bases and J dropped 0; count of bases not matched to a gene: 5. This CDR3 region has 16 residues. The CDR3 DNA is TGTGCCACCAGCAGCACGGGACAGGAGAGCACAGATACGCAGTATTTT. Protein: CATSSTGQESTDTQYF.

This sequence joins TRBV28 and TRBJ2-2; 9 bases match TRBD1. The J segment lost 1 base and the V segment lost 3 bases, leaving 3 bases of the junction unmatched. This CDR3 has 16 amino acids. Germline V gives CDR1 MDHEN, CDR2 SYDVKM. Here the CDR3 reads CASSLGGQGNTGELFF. The CDR3 nucleotides are TGTGCCAGCAGTTTGGGGGGACAGGGGAACACCGGGGAGCTGTTTTTT.